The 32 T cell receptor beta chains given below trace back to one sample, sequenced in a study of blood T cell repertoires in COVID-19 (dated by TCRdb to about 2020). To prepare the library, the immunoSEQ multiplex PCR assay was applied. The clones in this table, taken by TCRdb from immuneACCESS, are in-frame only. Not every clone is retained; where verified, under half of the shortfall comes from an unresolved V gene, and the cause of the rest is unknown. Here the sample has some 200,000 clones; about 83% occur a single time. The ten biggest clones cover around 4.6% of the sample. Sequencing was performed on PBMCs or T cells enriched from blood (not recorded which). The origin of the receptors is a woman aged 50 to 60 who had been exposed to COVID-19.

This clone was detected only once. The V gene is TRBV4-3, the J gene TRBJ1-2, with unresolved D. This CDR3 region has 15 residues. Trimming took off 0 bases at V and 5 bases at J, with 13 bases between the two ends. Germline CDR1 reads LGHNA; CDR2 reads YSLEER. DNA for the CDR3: TGCGCCAGCAGCCAAGATGAGACAAGACCTTATGGCTACACCTTC. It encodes CASSQDETRPYGYTF.

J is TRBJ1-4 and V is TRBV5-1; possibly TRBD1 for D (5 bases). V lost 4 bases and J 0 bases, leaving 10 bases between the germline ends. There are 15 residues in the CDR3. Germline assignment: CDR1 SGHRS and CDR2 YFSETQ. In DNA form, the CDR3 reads TGCGCCAGCAGCGGGGGGTCGGCAACTAATGAAAAACTGTTTTTT. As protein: CASSGGSATNEKLFF.

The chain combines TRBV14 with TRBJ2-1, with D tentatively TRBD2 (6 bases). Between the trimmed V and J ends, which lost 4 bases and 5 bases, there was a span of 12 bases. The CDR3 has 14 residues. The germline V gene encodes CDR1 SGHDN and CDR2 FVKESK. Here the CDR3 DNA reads TGTGCCAGCAGCCGTCGGACTACAGACAATGAGCAGTTCTTC. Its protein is CASSRRTTDNEQFF.

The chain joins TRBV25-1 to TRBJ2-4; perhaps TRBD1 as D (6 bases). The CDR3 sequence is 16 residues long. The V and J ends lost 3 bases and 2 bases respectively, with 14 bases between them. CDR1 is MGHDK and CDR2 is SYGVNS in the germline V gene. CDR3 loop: CASSDSPQGPKNIQYF. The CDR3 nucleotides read TGTGCCAGCAGTGACTCCCCACAGGGCCCCAAAAACATTCAGTACTTC.

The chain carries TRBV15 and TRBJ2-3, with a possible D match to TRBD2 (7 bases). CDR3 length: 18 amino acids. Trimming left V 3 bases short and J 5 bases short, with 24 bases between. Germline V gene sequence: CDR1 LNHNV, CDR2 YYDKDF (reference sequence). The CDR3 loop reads CATSSPCPPGGREDTQYF. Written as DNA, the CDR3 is TGTGCCACCAGCAGCCCCTGCCCCCCCGGGGGGCGGGAAGATACGCAGTATTTT.

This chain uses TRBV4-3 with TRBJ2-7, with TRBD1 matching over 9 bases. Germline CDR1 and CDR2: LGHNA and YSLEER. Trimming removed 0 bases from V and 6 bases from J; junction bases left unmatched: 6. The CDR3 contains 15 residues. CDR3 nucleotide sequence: TGCGCCAGCAGCCAAGATGGGGGACAGGGTTTCGAGCAGTACTTC. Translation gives CASSQDGGQGFEQYF.

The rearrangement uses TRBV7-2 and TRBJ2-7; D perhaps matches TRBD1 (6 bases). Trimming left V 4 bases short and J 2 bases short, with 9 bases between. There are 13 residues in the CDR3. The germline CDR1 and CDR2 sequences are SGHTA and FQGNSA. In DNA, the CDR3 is TGTGCCAGCAGCTACGGACAGCCCTACGAGCAGTACTTC. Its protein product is CASSYGQPYEQYF.

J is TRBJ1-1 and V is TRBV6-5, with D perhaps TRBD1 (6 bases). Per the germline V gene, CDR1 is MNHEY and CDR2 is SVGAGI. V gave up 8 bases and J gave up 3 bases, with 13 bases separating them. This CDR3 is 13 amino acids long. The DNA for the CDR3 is TGTGCCAGCTTGGGCAGGGGAGACACTGAAGCTTTCTTT. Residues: CASLGRGDTEAFF.

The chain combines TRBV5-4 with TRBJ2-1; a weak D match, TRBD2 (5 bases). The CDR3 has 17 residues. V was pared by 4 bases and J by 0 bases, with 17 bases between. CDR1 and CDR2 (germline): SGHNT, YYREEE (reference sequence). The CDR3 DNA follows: TGTGCCAGCAGCCCGATGTCCGAGCGGAGCTCCTACAATGAGCAGTTCTTC. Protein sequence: CASSPMSERSSYNEQFF.

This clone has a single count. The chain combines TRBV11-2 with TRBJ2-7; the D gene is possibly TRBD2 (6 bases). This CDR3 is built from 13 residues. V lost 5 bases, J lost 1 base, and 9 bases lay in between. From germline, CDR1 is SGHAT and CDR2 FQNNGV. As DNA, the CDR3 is TGTGCCAGCAGCCGGGGGACTTCCTACGAGCAGTACTTC. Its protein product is CASSRGTSYEQYF.

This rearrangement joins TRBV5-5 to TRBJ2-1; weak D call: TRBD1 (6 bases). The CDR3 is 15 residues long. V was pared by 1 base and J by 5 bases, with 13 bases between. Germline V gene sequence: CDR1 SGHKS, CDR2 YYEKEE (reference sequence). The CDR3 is CASSLFMRQDNEQFF. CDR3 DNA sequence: TGTGCCAGCAGCTTGTTCATGAGACAGGACAATGAGCAGTTCTTC.

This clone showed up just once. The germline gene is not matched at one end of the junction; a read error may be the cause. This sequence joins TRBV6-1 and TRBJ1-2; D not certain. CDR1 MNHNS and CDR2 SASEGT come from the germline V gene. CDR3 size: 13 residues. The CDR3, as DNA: TGTGCCAGCAGTGAATCGGGGAAGACCCCTGTCTCCTTC. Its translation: CASSESGKTPVSF.

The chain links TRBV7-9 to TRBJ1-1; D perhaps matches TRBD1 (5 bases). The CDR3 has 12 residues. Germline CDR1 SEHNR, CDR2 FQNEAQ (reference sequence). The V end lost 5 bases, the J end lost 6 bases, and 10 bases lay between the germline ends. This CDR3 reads CASSQDKAEAFF. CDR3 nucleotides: TGTGCCAGCAGCCAGGACAAGGCTGAAGCTTTCTTT.

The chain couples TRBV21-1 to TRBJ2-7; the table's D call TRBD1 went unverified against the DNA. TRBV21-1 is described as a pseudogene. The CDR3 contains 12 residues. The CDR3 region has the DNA TGTGCCAGCAGCTCAGGCTGGTACGAGCAGTACTTC. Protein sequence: CASSSGWYEQYF.

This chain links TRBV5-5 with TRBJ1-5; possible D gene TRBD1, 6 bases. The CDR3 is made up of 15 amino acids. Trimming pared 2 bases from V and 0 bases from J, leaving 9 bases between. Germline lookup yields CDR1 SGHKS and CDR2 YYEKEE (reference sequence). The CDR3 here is CASSLTGNSNQPQHF. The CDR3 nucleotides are TGTGCCAGCAGCTTAACAGGGAATAGCAATCAGCCCCAGCATTTT.

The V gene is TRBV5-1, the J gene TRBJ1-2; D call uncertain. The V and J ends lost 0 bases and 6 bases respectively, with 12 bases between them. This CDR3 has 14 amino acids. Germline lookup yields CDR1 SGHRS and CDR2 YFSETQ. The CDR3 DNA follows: TGCGCCAGCAGCTTGGTGAGGGCAGCGGATGGCTACACCTTC. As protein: CASSLVRAADGYTF.

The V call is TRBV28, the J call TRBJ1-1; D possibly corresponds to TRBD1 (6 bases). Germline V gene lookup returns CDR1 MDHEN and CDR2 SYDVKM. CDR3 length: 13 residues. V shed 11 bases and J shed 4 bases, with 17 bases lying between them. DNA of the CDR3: TGTGCCGGGAGGGGGGGGCTCGGCACTGAAGCTTTCTTT. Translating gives CAGRGGLGTEAFF. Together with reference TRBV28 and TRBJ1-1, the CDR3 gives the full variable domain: DVKVTQSSRYLVKRTGEKVFLECVQDMDHENMFWYRQDPGLGLRLIYFSYDVKMKEKGDIPEGYSVSREKKERFSLILESASTNQTSMYLCAGRGGLGTEAFFGQGTRLTVV.

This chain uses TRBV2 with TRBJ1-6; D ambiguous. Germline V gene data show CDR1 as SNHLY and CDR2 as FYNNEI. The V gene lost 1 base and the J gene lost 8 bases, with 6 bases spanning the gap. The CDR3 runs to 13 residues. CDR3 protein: CASSEERDSPLHF. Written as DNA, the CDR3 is TGTGCCAGCAGTGAAGAGCGAGATTCACCCCTCCACTTT.

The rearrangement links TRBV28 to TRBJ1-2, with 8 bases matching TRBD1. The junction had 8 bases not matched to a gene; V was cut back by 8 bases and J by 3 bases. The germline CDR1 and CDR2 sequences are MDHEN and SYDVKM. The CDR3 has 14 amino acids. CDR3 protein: CASLTTTGDYGYTF. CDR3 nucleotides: TGTGCCAGCCTAACTACGACAGGGGACTATGGCTACACCTTC.

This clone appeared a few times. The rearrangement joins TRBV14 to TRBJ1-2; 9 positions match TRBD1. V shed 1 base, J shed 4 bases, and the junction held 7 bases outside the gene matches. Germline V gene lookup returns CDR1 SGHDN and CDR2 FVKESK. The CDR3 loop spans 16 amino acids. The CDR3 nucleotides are TGTGCCAGCAGCCAAGGGGACAGGGCGGAGTTCTATGGCTACACCTTC. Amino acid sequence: CASSQGDRAEFYGYTF.

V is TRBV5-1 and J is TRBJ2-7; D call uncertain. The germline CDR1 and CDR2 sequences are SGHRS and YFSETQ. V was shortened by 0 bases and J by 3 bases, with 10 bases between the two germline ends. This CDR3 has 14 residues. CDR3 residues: CASSLAFGNYEQYF. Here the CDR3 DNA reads TGCGCCAGCAGCTTGGCCTTCGGTAACTACGAGCAGTACTTC. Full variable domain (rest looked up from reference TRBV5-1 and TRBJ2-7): KAGVTQTPRYLIKTRGQQVTLSCSPISGHRSVSWYQQTPGQGLQFLFEYFSETQRNKGNFPGRFSGRQFSNSRSEMNVSTLELGDSALYLCASSLAFGNYEQYFGPGTRLTVT.

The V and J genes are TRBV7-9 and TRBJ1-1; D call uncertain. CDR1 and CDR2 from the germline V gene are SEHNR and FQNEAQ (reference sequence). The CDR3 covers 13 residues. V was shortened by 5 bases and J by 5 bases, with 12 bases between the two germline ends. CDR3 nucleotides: TGTGCCAGCAGCGGTGAGGTTAAAACTGAAGCTTTCTTT. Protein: CASSGEVKTEAFF.

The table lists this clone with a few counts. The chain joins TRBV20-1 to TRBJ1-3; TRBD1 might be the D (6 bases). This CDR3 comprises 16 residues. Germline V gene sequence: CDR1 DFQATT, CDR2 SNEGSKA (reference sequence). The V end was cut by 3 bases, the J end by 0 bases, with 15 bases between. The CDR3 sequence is CSASFYRAFSGNTIYF. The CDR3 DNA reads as TGCAGTGCTAGTTTTTACAGGGCCTTCTCTGGAAACACCATATATTTT.

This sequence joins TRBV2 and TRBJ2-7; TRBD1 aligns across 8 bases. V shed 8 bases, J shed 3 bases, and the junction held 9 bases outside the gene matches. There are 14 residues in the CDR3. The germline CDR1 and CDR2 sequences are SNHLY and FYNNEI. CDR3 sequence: CASASGTGRYEQYF. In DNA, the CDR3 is TGTGCCAGCGCTTCCGGGACAGGACGCTACGAGCAGTACTTC.

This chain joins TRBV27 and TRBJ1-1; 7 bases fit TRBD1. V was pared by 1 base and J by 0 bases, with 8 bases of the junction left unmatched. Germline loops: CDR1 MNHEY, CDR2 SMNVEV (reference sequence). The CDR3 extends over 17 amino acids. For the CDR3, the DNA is TGTGCCAGCAGTTTATACGGGGGACAGCTCATGAACACTGAAGCTTTCTTT. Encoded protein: CASSLYGGQLMNTEAFF.

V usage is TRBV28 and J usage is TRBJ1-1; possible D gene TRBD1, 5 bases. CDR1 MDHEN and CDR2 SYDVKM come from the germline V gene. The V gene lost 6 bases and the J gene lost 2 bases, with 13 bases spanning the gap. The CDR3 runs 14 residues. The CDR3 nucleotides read TGTGCCAGCAGCCCAACGACAGCAAACACTGAAGCTTTCTTT. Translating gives CASSPTTANTEAFF.

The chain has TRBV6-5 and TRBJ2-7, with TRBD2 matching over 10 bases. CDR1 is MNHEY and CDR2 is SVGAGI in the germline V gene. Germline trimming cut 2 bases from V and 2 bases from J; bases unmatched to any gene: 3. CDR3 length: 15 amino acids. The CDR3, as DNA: TGTGCCAGCAGTTACAGCGGGGGGGGACCCTACGAGCAGTACTTC. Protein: CASSYSGGGPYEQYF.

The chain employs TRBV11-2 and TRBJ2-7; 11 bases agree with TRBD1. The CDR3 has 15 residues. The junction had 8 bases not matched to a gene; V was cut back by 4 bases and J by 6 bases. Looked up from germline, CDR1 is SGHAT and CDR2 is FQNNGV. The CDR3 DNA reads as TGTGCCAGCAGCTCCCGGACAGGGGGCTTGGGCGAGCAGTACTTC. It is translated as CASSSRTGGLGEQYF. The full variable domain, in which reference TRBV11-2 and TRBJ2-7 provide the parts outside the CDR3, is EAGVAQSPRYKIIEKRQSVAFWCNPISGHATLYWYQQILGQGPKLLIQFQNNGVVDDSQLPKDRFSAERLKGVDSTLKIQPAKLEDSAVYLCASSSRTGGLGEQYFGPGTRLTVT.

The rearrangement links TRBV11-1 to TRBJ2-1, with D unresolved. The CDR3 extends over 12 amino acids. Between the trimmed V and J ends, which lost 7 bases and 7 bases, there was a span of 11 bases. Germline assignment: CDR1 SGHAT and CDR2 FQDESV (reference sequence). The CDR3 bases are TGTGCCAGCACCATGAACCGGAATGAGCAGTTCTTC. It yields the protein CASTMNRNEQFF.

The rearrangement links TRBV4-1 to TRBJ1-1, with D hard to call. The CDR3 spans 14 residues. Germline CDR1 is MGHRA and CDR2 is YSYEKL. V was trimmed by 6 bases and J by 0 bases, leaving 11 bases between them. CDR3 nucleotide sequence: TGCGCCAGCAGTCAGCGAATTTTGAACACTGAAGCTTTCTTT. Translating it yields CASSQRILNTEAFF.

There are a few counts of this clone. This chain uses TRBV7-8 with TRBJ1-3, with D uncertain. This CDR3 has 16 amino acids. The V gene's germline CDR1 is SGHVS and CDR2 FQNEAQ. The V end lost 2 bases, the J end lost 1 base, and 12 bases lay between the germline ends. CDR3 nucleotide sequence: TGTGCCAGCAGCTTAACGCGGCCGGATTCTGGAAACACCATATATTTT. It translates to CASSLTRPDSGNTIYF.

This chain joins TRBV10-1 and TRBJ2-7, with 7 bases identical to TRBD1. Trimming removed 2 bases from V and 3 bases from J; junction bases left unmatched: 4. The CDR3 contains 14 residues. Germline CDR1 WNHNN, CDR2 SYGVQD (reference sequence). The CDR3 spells CASSEGQEIYEQYF. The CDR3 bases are TGCGCCAGCAGTGAGGGACAGGAGATCTACGAGCAGTACTTC.